This is a list of T cell receptor beta chains from one sample in a study of T cells in tumors after PD-1 blockade. Profiled with immunoSEQ multiplex PCR; TCRdb holds only in-frame clones, not every one. The table records approximately 60,000 clones, about 74% of them present only once. The specimen was PBMCs, collected after anti-PD-1 treatment. The receptors stem from a human donor with basal cell carcinoma. The CDR3 runs from the conserved cysteine through the conserved F or W. The D gene is left open where the match is weak. Only some rows state a clone size, as once, few, many or a class for expanded clones.

NA,TRBJ2-3,NA,TRBV6-2/TRBV6-3,14,TGTGCCAGCAGTTACTCCGCGGGGTGGGATACGCAGTATTTT,CASSYSAGWDTQYF
NA,TRBJ1-1,TRBD1,TRBV5-1,16,TGCGCCAGCAGCTCGGCTTCGGGACAGGGTCCCACTGAAGCTTTCTTT,CASSSASGQGPTEAFF
NA,TRBJ2-3,NA,TRBV9,13,TGTGCCAGCAGCCTGGTCCTCACAGATACGCAGTATTTT,CASSLVLTDTQYF
NA,TRBJ1-5,NA,TRBV18,14,TGTGCCAGCTCACCCGCGGGGGGGGATCAGCCCCAGCATTTT,CASSPAGGDQPQHF
NA,TRBJ1-6,NA,TRBV5-1,15,TGCGCCAGCAGCTTGGAGGCAGCCTATAATTCACCCCTCCACTTT,CASSLEAAYNSPLHF
NA,TRBJ1-2,NA,TRBV19,15,TGTGCCAGTAGTATTTCGGCAGGAGCTAACTATGGCTACACCTTC,CASSISAGANYGYTF
NA,TRBJ2-1,TRBD1,TRBV6-5,15,TGTGCCAGCAGTTCCGGGACAGGGGGAATCAATGAGCAGTTCTTC,CASSSGTGGINEQFF
NA,TRBJ2-1,TRBD2,TRBV27,16,TGTGCCAGCACCACCAGGCTAGCGGGGGCCTACAATGAGCAGTTCTTC,CASTTRLAGAYNEQFF
NA,TRBJ2-7,NA,TRBV2,15,TGTGCCAGCACGGATCTTCAGGGTATGGCCTACGAGCAGTACTTC,CASTDLQGMAYEQYF
NA,TRBJ2-1,NA,TRBV6-5,14,TGTGCCAGCAGTTACTATCCACCCCGGGGCCCTCATTTCTTC,CASSYYPPRGPHFF
NA,TRBJ1-3,NA,TRBV4-1,16,TGCGCCAGCAGCCTAACCGGGACAATCTCTGGAAACACCATATATTTT,CASSLTGTISGNTIYF
NA,TRBJ1-6,NA,TRBV18,13,TGTGCCAGCTCATCGGACATTGGTTCACCCCTCCACTTT,CASSSDIGSPLHF
NA,TRBJ2-5,TRBD1,TRBV5-1,16,TGCGCCAGCAGCTCCACCGGGACAGGGGTGGGAGAGACCCAGTACTTC,CASSSTGTGVGETQYF
NA,TRBJ2-1,NA,TRBV7-8,15,TGTGCCAGCAGCCTCGGGCCGAGCTCCTACAATGAGCAGTTCTTC,CASSLGPSSYNEQFF
NA,TRBJ1-5,TRBD1,TRBV5-1,15,TGCGCCAGCAGCTTTACGGGACAGGGCGATCAGCCCCAGCATTTT,CASSFTGQGDQPQHF
NA,TRBJ2-5,TRBD1,TRBV6-4,14,TGTGCCAGCAGTGACGGACAGGGGGCAGAGACCCAGTACTTC,CASSDGQGAETQYF
NA,TRBJ2-2,NA,TRBV19,16,TGTGCCAGTAGTATAGTCGGCGGGGCGCACACCGGGGAGCTGTTTTTT,CASSIVGGAHTGELFF
once,TRBJ1-1,NA,TRBV1,14,TGCACCAGCAGCCAAGTACCTATGAACACTGAAGCTTTCTTT,CTSSQVPMNTEAFF
NA,TRBJ1-2,TRBD1,TRBV5-6,15,TGTGCCAGCAGCGGGGGGGCACAGGGGAATTTTGGCTACACCTTC,CASSGGAQGNFGYTF
NA,TRBJ2-7,NA,TRBV4-1,14,TGCGCCAGCAGCCATGAAGGGGGAGGGGATGAGCAGTACTTC,CASSHEGGGDEQYF
NA,TRBJ2-2,NA,TRBV5-1,15,TGCGCCAGCAGCTTGGGCGTCTCGAACACCGGGGAGCTGTTTTTT,CASSLGVSNTGELFF
NA,TRBJ2-7,NA,TRBV12-3/TRBV12-4,13,TGTGCCAGCACCACCAGGTTATCCTACGAGCAGTACTTC,CASTTRLSYEQYF
NA,TRBJ1-3,NA,TRBV7-9,16,TGTGCCAGCAGCACTAGACAGGAGAGCTCTGGAAACACCATATATTTT,CASSTRQESSGNTIYF
NA,TRBJ2-1,TRBD2,TRBV3-1/TRBV3-2,16,TGTGCCAGCAGCCCCTGGACTAGCGGGGGGGCCAATGAGCAGTTCTTC,CASSPWTSGGANEQFF
NA,TRBJ1-4,NA,TRBV18,15,TGTGCCAGCTCACCATATAGGGAATTGACGGAAAAACTGTTTTTT,CASSPYRELTEKLFF
NA,TRBJ2-2,NA,TRBV19,11,TGTGCCAGTACGACCGGAGTCGAGCTGTTTTTT,CASTTGVELFF
NA,TRBJ2-5,NA,TRBV4-1,13,TGCGCCAGCACTGGACTCTCTCAAGAGACCCAGTACTTC,CASTGLSQETQYF
NA,TRBJ2-7,TRBD1,TRBV18,15,TGTGCCAGCTCACCACCGGGACAGGGGCGTACGGCGCAGTACTTC,CASSPPGQGRTAQYF
NA,TRBJ1-6,NA,TRBV5-4,15,TGTGCCAGCAGCTTGGGGGGGGGCGCAGGGTCACCCCTCCACTTT,CASSLGGGAGSPLHF
few,TRBJ2-2,NA,TRBV7-9,15,TGTGCCAGCAGACGAGCACTTGCGAACACCGGGGAGCTGTTTTTT,CASRRALANTGELFF
NA,TRBJ2-1,NA,TRBV7-6,14,TGTGCCAGCAGCCTCGACTTTGAGTACAATGAGCAGTTCTTC,CASSLDFEYNEQFF
NA,TRBJ1-2,NA,TRBV24-1,14,TGTGCCACCAGTGTGGGCGGATCTAACTATGGCTACACCTTC,CATSVGGSNYGYTF
many,TRBJ2-4,NA,TRBV5-6,14,TGTGCCAGCAGCATGGGACATTCCCTGAACATTCAGTACTTC,CASSMGHSLNIQYF
NA,TRBJ2-7,NA,TRBV5-4,15,TGTGCCAGCAGCTTGGGGCTTATCGTTAAATCCGAGCAGTACTTC,CASSLGLIVKSEQYF
NA,TRBJ2-7,TRBD1,TRBV18,15,TGTGCCAGCTCACCAGGACAGGGTGGATCCTACGAGCAGTACTTC,CASSPGQGGSYEQYF
once,TRBJ1-1,TRBD1,TRBV9,15,TGTGCCAGCAGCGTAAGGACAGGGATGAACACTGAAGCTTTCTTT,CASSVRTGMNTEAFF
NA,TRBJ2-5,NA,TRBV30,14,TGTGCCTCGACGGGGGACCAGTACCAAGAGACCCAGTACTTC,CASTGDQYQETQYF
once,TRBJ2-6,NA,TRBV5-1,14,TGCGCCAGCAGGGGTGTCTCTGGGGCCAACGTCCTGACTTTC,CASRGVSGANVLTF
NA,TRBJ2-7,TRBD1,TRBV11-1,13,TGTGCCAGCAGCTTAGCGCCAGGGGGCGAGCAGTACTTC,CASSLAPGGEQYF
once,TRBJ1-1,TRBD1,TRBV28,16,TGTGCCAGCAGTTCTTCCGGGACAGGGGCCCATCATGAAGCTTTCTTT,CASSSSGTGAHHEAFF
NA,TRBJ2-6,TRBD1,TRBV12-5,17,TGTGCTAGTGGTTTAGGGACAGGGGCCTCTGGGGCCAACGTCCTGACTTTC,CASGLGTGASGANVLTF
NA,TRBJ2-3,NA,TRBV5-5,12,TGTGCCAGCAGCCTCCTAGGGCCCCCGCAGTATTTT,CASSLLGPPQYF
NA,TRBJ2-3,NA,TRBV6-2/TRBV6-3,13,TGTGCCAGCAGTTACACCCCACTAGATACGCAGTATTTT,CASSYTPLDTQYF
NA,TRBJ2-1,TRBD2,TRBV30,14,TGTGCCTGGAGTGGCCTAGCGGTCTACAATGAGCAGTTCTTC,CAWSGLAVYNEQFF
once,TRBJ2-5,NA,TRBV6-5,14,TGTGCCAGCAGGAACGGGGCCCTAGGTGAGACCCAGTACTTC,CASRNGALGETQYF